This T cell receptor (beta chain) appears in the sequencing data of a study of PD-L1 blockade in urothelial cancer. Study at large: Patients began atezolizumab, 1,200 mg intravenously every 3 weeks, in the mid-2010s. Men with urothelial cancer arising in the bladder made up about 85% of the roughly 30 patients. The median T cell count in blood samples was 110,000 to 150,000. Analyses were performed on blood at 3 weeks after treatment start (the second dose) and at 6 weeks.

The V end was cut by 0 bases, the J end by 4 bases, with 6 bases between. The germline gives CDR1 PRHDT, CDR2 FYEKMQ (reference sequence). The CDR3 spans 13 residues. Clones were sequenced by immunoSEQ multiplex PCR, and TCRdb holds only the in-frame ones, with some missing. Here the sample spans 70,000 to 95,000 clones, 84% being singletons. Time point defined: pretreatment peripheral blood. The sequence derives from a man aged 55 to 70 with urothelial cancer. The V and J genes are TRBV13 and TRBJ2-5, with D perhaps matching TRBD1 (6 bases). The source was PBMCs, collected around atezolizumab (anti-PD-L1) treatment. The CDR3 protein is CASSLGRGETQYF. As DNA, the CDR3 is TGTGCCAGCAGCTTAGGCAGGGGAGAGACCCAGTACTTC.